Below are 13 T cell receptor beta chains sequenced from a single sample in a study of T cell responses to AZD1222 COVID-19 vaccine. Only in-frame clones appear in the TCRdb table, and some are missing; sequencing was by immunoSEQ multiplex PCR. This specimen shows more than 110,000 clones; the ten leading clones hold under 2.5%. Sequenced material: peripheral blood. The receptors derive from an adult in good health.

The CDR3 DNA sequence: TGTGCCAGTAGTACCCTCTCAAGACCAATTACCAACTATGGCTACACCTTC. Protein sequence: CASSTLSRPITNYGYTF. The chain has TRBV19 and TRBJ1-2; D ambiguous. The germline V gene encodes CDR1 LNHDA and CDR2 SQIVND (reference sequence). V gave up 4 bases and J gave up 2 bases, with 20 bases separating them. CDR3 length equals 17 residues.

The CDR3 DNA follows: TGTGCCAGCAGTCCCCCTTCCAGAGACCTGAACACCGGGGAGCTGTTTTTT. The encoded protein is CASSPPSRDLNTGELFF. The V and J genes are TRBV28 and TRBJ2-2; D not resolved. V was trimmed by 5 bases and J by 1 base, leaving 17 bases between them. Germline V CDR1 and CDR2: MDHEN, SYDVKM. The CDR3 spans 17 residues.

The J gene is TRBJ1-1, the V gene TRBV29-1, with D hard to call. The CDR3 extends over 12 amino acids. The V gene lost 5 bases and the J gene lost 0 bases, with 7 bases spanning the gap. Germline V CDR1 and CDR2: SQVTM, ANQGSEA. This chain's CDR3 is CSVRQVNTEAFF. The CDR3 DNA reads as TGCAGCGTTCGTCAAGTGAACACTGAAGCTTTCTTT.

This chain connects TRBV28 to TRBJ1-6, with 8 positions matching TRBD1. This CDR3 has 15 amino acids. The junction had 7 bases not matched to a gene; V was cut back by 5 bases and J by 7 bases. Germline values: CDR1 MDHEN, CDR2 SYDVKM. The CDR3 region is CASSPPDRANSPLHF. In nucleotides, the CDR3 is TGTGCCAGCAGTCCCCCGGACAGGGCAAATTCACCCCTCCACTTT.

The rearrangement uses TRBV7-3 and TRBJ2-3; no clear D. Trimming stripped 2 bases from V and 1 base from J, with 7 bases between. The CDR3 is made up of 14 amino acids. Germline assignment: CDR1 SGHTA and CDR2 FQGTGA. The CDR3, as DNA: TGTGCCAGCAGCTTACTACAGCGCACAGATACGCAGTATTTT. Its translation: CASSLLQRTDTQYF.

V is TRBV6-6 and J is TRBJ2-1; 12 bases align to TRBD2. The CDR3 runs 15 residues. Germline CDR1 is MNHNY and CDR2 is SVGAGI (reference sequence). The junction had 7 bases not matched to a gene; V was cut back by 7 bases and J by 6 bases. The CDR3 nucleotides are TGTGCCAGCACCCAAGGACTAGCGGGGCTCAATGAGCAGTTCTTC. Translation gives CASTQGLAGLNEQFF.

For the CDR3, the DNA is TGTGCCAGCAGCTTGGCTCAGGGGCTCCAGCATTTT. This translates into CASSLAQGLQHF. The rearrangement uses TRBV5-6 and TRBJ1-5, with D perhaps TRBD1 (6 bases). CDR3 size: 12 residues. Germline values: CDR1 SGHDT, CDR2 YYEEEE. V was pared by 0 bases and J by 12 bases, with 10 bases between.

This chain joins TRBV6-4 and TRBJ2-1; TRBD2 matches at 8 bases. The V and J ends lost 4 bases and 9 bases, in that order; junction bases with no gene match: 5. Germline values: CDR1 MRHNA, CDR2 SNTAGT. This CDR3 has 13 amino acids. The CDR3 protein is CASSAGLGGEQFF. The CDR3 nucleotides read TGTGCCAGCAGTGCGGGACTAGGCGGTGAGCAGTTCTTC.

The chain has TRBV6-5 and TRBJ2-5, with 10 positions matching TRBD1. The germline gives CDR1 MNHEY, CDR2 SVGAGI. J lost 5 bases, V lost 7 bases, and 4 bases had no gene match. The CDR3 consists of 13 residues. The CDR3 nucleotides are TGTGCCAGCAAGACAGGGGGCGACGAGACCCAGTACTTC. It yields the protein CASKTGGDETQYF.

This chain connects TRBV6-6 to TRBJ1-2; no firm D call. V lost 7 bases and J 2 bases, leaving 11 bases between the germline ends. CDR1 is MNHNY and CDR2 is SVGAGI in the germline V gene (reference sequence). The CDR3 consists of 13 residues. The CDR3 DNA reads as TGTGCCAGCATAGGTCAGCCGAACTATGGCTACACCTTC. It encodes CASIGQPNYGYTF.

The CDR3 DNA sequence: TGTGCCAGCAGTTACCCAGGGGGTACTGAAGCTTTCTTT. Its translation is CASSYPGGTEAFF. This chain links TRBV6-2 or TRBV6-3 with TRBJ1-1; TRBD1 agrees at 7 bases. Unmatched junction bases numbered 2, after V lost 2 bases and J lost 5 bases. The CDR3 sequence is 13 residues long. CDR1 is MNHEY and CDR2 is SVGEGT in the germline V gene.

The chain is built from TRBV15 and TRBJ2-7, with 8 positions matching TRBD1. CDR1 is LNHNV and CDR2 is YYDKDF in the germline V gene (reference sequence). The J segment lost 2 bases and the V segment lost 0 bases, leaving 6 bases of the junction unmatched. The CDR3 has 16 amino acids. The DNA for the CDR3 is TGTGCCACCAGCAGAGATAAGGGACAGGCCCCCTACGAGCAGTACTTC. Protein product: CATSRDKGQAPYEQYF.

V usage is TRBV10-3 and J usage is TRBJ2-2, with D possibly TRBD2 on 6 matching bases. Germline loops: CDR1 ENHRY, CDR2 SYGVKD. Trimming shortened V by 6 bases and J by 0 bases, and 8 bases separated the two germline ends. The CDR3 runs to 14 residues. CDR3 region: CAIRRGSNTGELFF. In nucleotides, the CDR3 is TGTGCCATCAGGCGGGGATCGAACACCGGGGAGCTGTTTTTT.